These 3 T cell receptor beta chains came from one sample sequenced in a study of response to subunit inactivated influenza vaccine. MiXCR, applied by TCRdb to the RT-PCR reads, yields one record per CDR3 protein. The table includes hundreds of thousands of distinct CDR3 sequences, around 18% detected once. The material sequenced was PBMCs from blood, taken 5 days after vaccination. These receptors came from a man aged 50 to 60 who received an inactivated influenza vaccine.

The chain has TRBV20-1 and TRBJ2-2, with 9 bases fitting TRBD2. This CDR3 comprises 17 residues. Germline CDR1 and CDR2: DFQATT and SNEGSKA (reference sequence). After removal of 0 bases from V and 5 bases from J, the junction contained 10 bases not matched to a gene. The CDR3 sequence: CSARDVLAGVRTGELFF. The DNA for the CDR3 is TGCAGTGCTAGAGATGTATTAGCGGGAGTGAGAACCGGGGAGCTGTTTTTT.

The V and J genes are TRBV6-2 or TRBV6-3 and TRBJ1-1; D gene uncertain. The CDR3 spans 12 residues. In germline, CDR1 is MNHEY, CDR2 SVGEGT. The V end was cut by 7 bases, the J end by 1 base, with 7 bases between. In DNA form, the CDR3 reads TGTGCCAGCACCATAGGGAACACTGAAGCTTTCTTT. It codes for CASTIGNTEAFF.

In its sample, this clonotype was seen a few times. V usage is TRBV5-1 and J usage is TRBJ2-1; D is perhaps TRBD2 (6 bases). Trimming took 4 bases from V and 0 from J, leaving 11 bases between them. The CDR3 consists of 15 residues. Germline V gives CDR1 SGHRS, CDR2 YFSETQ. The CDR3 DNA sequence: TGCGCCAGCAGCGGGGACTCGCGCTCCTACAATGAGCAGTTCTTC. The encoded protein is CASSGDSRSYNEQFF.